This T cell receptor (beta chain) derives from a study of CD8 T cells in Susac syndrome. Study results and caveats: That the number of individuals in its TCR sequencing and HLA analysis was relatively small was acknowledged by the study.

RNA, at about 0.5 to 1 ug, was reverse transcribed with random hexamers. From the immunoSEQ multiplex PCR reads, TCRdb called clonotypes with MiXCR, one entry per CDR3 protein. The data hold over 350,000 distinct CDR3 sequences, with 75% to 90% observed a single time. J lost 6 bases, V lost 5 bases, and 13 bases had no gene match. Germline V gene sequence: CDR1 MNHEY, CDR2 SMNVEV (reference sequence). The CDR3 covers 16 residues. For this clonotype: Its antigen is unidentified.

Multiple sclerosis controls were treatment-naive patients with stable or active relapsing-remitting disease. CD8+ and CD4+ T cells were negatively isolated; TEMRA cells were FACS-enriched. The TCR was taken from a human donor with multiple sclerosis. The rearrangement links TRBV27 to TRBJ2-5; 9 bases map to TRBD2. Material: CD8+ T cells from PBMCs. The CDR3 spells CASSPGTLSGSKTQYF. The CDR3 DNA is TGTGCCAGCAGTCCCGGAACCCTTAGCGGGAGCAAGACCCAGTACTTC.